These 7 T cell receptor beta chains were sequenced from one sample in a study of T cells in Graves' hyperthyroidism and ophthalmopathy. TCR beta CDR3 regions were amplified from RNA transcripts. Carried out on the TCR CDR3, a first-round RT-PCR used the HTBI primer set. MiXCR was run by TCRdb on the multiplex PCR reads, yielding one entry per CDR3 protein. This table holds roughly 330,000 distinct CDR3 sequences, approximately 17% found once. Specimen: blood. Source of these receptors: a man under 40 with Graves' hyperthyroidism.

The V gene is TRBV19, the J gene TRBJ1-1; D is unresolved. From germline, CDR1 is LNHDA and CDR2 SQIVND (reference sequence). CDR3 length: 13 residues. Between the trimmed V and J ends, which lost 8 bases and 5 bases, there was a span of 15 bases. In nucleotides, the CDR3 is TGTGCCAGTCGTCGGAGGGATGGGACTGAAGCTTTCTTT. This gives the protein CASRRRDGTEAFF. Using reference TRBV19 and TRBJ1-1 for the parts outside the CDR3, the full variable domain is DGGITQSPKYLFRKEGQNVTLSCEQNLNHDAMYWYRQDPGQGLRLIYYSQIVNDFQKGDIAEGYSVSREKKESFPLTVTSAQKNPTAFYLCASRRRDGTEAFFGQGTRLTVV.

This clonotype was observed many times. The gene calls are TRBV20-1 and TRBJ1-2; unclear D gene. Germline values: CDR1 DFQATT, CDR2 SNEGSKA (reference sequence). This CDR3 comprises 13 residues. Trimming removed 1 base from V and 3 bases from J, with 9 bases in between. CDR3 sequence (DNA): TGCAGTGCTAGAGGAAAGGCACACTATGGCTACACCTTC. Residues: CSARGKAHYGYTF.

This clonotype was seen only a few times. The CDR3 DNA reads as TGTGCCAGCAGTAATGGGCAGGGACCAGGAGAGACCCAGTACTTC. This codes for CASSNGQGPGETQYF. The rearrangement joins TRBV6-2 or TRBV6-3 to TRBJ2-5; D is tentatively TRBD1 or TRBD2 (5 bases each). The CDR3 covers 15 residues. Germline assignment: CDR1 MNHEY and CDR2 SVGEGT. Between the trimmed V and J ends, which lost 5 bases and 4 bases, there was a span of 17 bases.

The chain is built from TRBV20-1 and TRBJ2-6, with D possibly called TRBD1 or TRBD2 (6 bases each). Germline V lookup: CDR1 DFQATT, CDR2 SNEGSKA (reference sequence). This CDR3 contains 12 residues. V was shortened by 5 bases and J by 15 bases, with 17 bases between the two germline ends. The CDR3: CSAPDGGKGLTF. The CDR3 region has the DNA TGCAGTGCTCCTGACGGGGGCAAGGGCCTGACTTTC.

This chain links TRBV15 with TRBJ2-7; D is uncertain. Germline CDR1 and CDR2: LNHNV and YYDKDF (reference sequence). V was cut by 0 bases and J by 2 bases, with 11 bases left in between. The CDR3 runs 15 residues. The CDR3 reads CATSRDSQSTYEQYF. The DNA for the CDR3 is TGTGCCACCAGCAGAGATTCACAATCAACCTACGAGCAGTACTTC.

At least ten counts were recorded for this clonotype. The J gene is TRBJ2-7, the V gene TRBV7-9; 7 positions match TRBD2. CDR1 and CDR2 (germline): SEHNR, FQNEAQ (reference sequence). The CDR3 runs to 13 residues. Germline trimming cut 6 bases from V and 7 bases from J; bases unmatched to any gene: 9. CDR3 DNA: TGTGCCAGCAGGCGTGAGCGGGATGGGGAGCAGTACTTC. Protein product: CASRRERDGEQYF.

The gene calls are TRBV29-1 and TRBJ1-2, with no clear D. CDR3 length equals 13 residues. V was clipped by 2 bases and J by 6 bases, with 13 bases between them. Germline assignment: CDR1 SQVTM and CDR2 ANQGSEA. The CDR3 protein is CSVELYAGDGYTF. In DNA form, the CDR3 reads TGCAGCGTTGAACTTTACGCCGGCGATGGCTACACCTTC.